The next 8 T cell receptor beta chains were all read from a single sample in a study of tumor-infiltrating lymphocytes in primary liver carcinoma. The blood RNA (from unsorted whole blood) was obtained, and germline DNA was also extracted. cDNA specific to TCR beta was made from around 470 ng of total RNA, with a constant-region primer employed for priming. Libraries covering TCR beta were generated through three nested multiplex PCR rounds (using a slightly modified ARM-PCR). Each of the first two PCR rounds ran 9 to 11 cycles with TRBV1-TRBV30 forward and C-beta reverse primers. One entry per CDR3 protein results from TCRdb running MiXCR on the multiplex PCR reads. The table includes approximately 310,000 distinct CDR3 sequences, about 60% detected once. The sample consisted of peripheral blood. The receptors were gathered from a man aged 40-49 years with primary liver carcinoma and hepatitis B virus infection.

Regarding this clonotype: Being one base from a much bigger clone, this may be a read error. The J gene is TRBJ2-3, the V gene TRBV6-2 or TRBV6-3, with D unresolved. The V and J ends lost 4 bases and 5 bases respectively, with 7 bases between them. The CDR3 is made up of 12 amino acids. Germline assignment: CDR1 MNHEY and CDR2 SVGEGT. As DNA, the CDR3 is TGTGCCAGCAGTTCCTTGGTAGATACGCAGTATTTT. It specifies CASSSLVDTQYF.

In this sample, this clonotype turned up a few times. J is TRBJ2-3 and V is TRBV6-1; 9 nucleotides align to TRBD2. The CDR3 has 14 residues. Germline trimming cut 1 base from V and 5 bases from J; bases unmatched to any gene: 1. CDR1 MNHNS and CDR2 SASEGT come from the germline V gene. CDR3 sequence: CASSEGAGGDTQYF. CDR3 coding DNA: TGTGCCAGCAGTGAAGGAGCGGGAGGAGATACGCAGTATTTT.

As to this clonotype: This CDR3 is missing its conserved last phenylalanine or tryptophan, likely due to a read error. V gene TRBV11-1 combines with J gene TRBJ2-3; 7 bases align to TRBD1. CDR1 SGHAT and CDR2 FQDESV come from the germline V gene (reference sequence). This CDR3 has 15 residues. This chain's CDR3 is CTSSLEARGSDTQYI. The CDR3 DNA reads TGTACCAGCAGCTTAGAAGCCAGGGGGTCAGATACGCAGTATATT.

With respect to this clonotype: Germline is not matched at one junction end, which may reflect a read error. The J gene is TRBJ2-2, the V gene TRBV11-3; TRBD1 matches 7 bases. Germline V gene data show CDR1 as SGHNT and CDR2 as YENEEA. This CDR3 contains 15 residues. CDR3 sequence reads: CASSRDSLNTRELFF. DNA of the CDR3: TGCGCCAGCAGCAGGGACAGCTTAAACACCCGGGAGCTGTTTTTT.

This clonotype was seen only a few times. This sequence joins TRBV7-8 and TRBJ1-2; possible D gene TRBD1, 5 bases. Trimming shortened V by 1 base and J by 8 bases, and 11 bases separated the two germline ends. Germline V gives CDR1 SGHVS, CDR2 FQNEAQ. The CDR3 totals 13 residues. The DNA for the CDR3 is TGTGCCAGCAGCTTAGAAGGGGTCTACGGCTACACCTTC. Residues: CASSLEGVYGYTF. Drawing the rest from reference TRBV7-8 and TRBJ1-2, the complete variable domain is GAGVSQSPRYKVAKRGQDVALRCDPISGHVSLFWYQQALGQGPEFLTYFQNEAQLDKSGLPSDRFFAERPEGSVSTLKIQRTQQEDSAVYLCASSLEGVYGYTFGSGTRLTVV.

A note on this clonotype: Given the absence of the conserved phenylalanine or tryptophan at the CDR3 end, a read error is likely. The chain links TRBV29-1 to TRBJ1-5; TRBD1 matches 10 bases. Trimming took 6 bases from V and 2 from J; bases not matched to a gene: 1. This CDR3 comprises 13 residues. Germline-derived CDR1 and CDR2 are SQVTM and ANQGSEA. The CDR3 region is CSVGTGGNQPQHY. As DNA, the CDR3 is TGCAGCGTCGGGACAGGGGGCAATCAGCCCCAGCATTAT.

A word on this clonotype: Likely a read error: the CDR3 ends without its conserved phenylalanine or tryptophan. The chain links TRBV28 to TRBJ2-7; D possibly matches TRBD1 or TRBD2 (6 bases each). Germline-derived CDR1 and CDR2 are MDHEN and SYDVKM. V shed 2 bases and J shed 5 bases, with 13 bases lying between them. The CDR3 spans 14 residues. The DNA of the CDR3 is TGTGCCAGCAGTTTACCGGGGGCCACGAACGAGCAGTACCTC. The encoded protein is CASSLPGATNEQYL.

This clonotype was seen only once. Relative to the germline gene, one junction end is altered; a read error may explain this. The rearrangement links TRBV4-3 to TRBJ2-3; 9 nucleotides line up with TRBD2. Looked up from germline, CDR1 is LGHNA and CDR2 is YSLEER. This CDR3 is 16 amino acids long. CDR3 DNA: TGTGCCAGCAACCTGGCGGGAGGGCGCGGCACAGATACGCAGTATTTT. Amino acid sequence: CASNLAGGRGTDTQYF.